This T cell receptor beta chain derives from a study of blood T cell repertoires in COVID-19. The V segment lost 0 bases and the J segment 13 bases; nucleotides outside the gene matches: 6. The CDR3 is 13 amino acids. CDR1 WNHNN and CDR2 SYGVQD come from the germline V gene (reference sequence). In the original processing: Using reference gene primer amplification, nucleated cell counts were estimated. The repertoire was sequenced with immunoSEQ multiplex PCR; TCRdb's copy has only in-frame clones and lacks some. Clone size and the V and J calls come from that table; the DNA yielded D and trimming. The sample lists roughly 140,000 clones; more than 80% were seen once.

Sequencing used peripheral blood. The chain joins TRBV10-1 to TRBJ1-2; 9 bases line up with TRBD1. The sequence was obtained from a woman older than 75 with acute or convalescent COVID-19. CDR3: CASSESGQGSPTF. In nucleotides, the CDR3 is TGCGCCAGCAGTGAGTCGGGACAGGGCTCCCCCACCTTC.